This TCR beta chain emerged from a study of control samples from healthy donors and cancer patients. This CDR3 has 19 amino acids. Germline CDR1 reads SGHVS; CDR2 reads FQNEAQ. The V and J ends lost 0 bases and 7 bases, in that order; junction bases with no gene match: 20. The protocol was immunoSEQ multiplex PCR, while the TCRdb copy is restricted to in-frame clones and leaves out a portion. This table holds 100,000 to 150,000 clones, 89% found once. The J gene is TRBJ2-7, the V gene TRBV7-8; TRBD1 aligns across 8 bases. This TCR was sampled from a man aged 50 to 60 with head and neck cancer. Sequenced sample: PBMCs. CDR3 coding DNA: TGTGCCAGCAGCTTAGCGCCTCCAGCAGTTCGGGGCAGGGGGCAAGAGCAGTACTTC. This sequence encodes CASSLAPPAVRGRGQEQYF. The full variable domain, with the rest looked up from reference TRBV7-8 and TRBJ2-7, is GAGVSQSPRYKVAKRGQDVALRCDPISGHVSLFWYQQALGQGPEFLTYFQNEAQLDKSGLPSDRFFAERPEGSVSTLKIQRTQQEDSAVYLCASSLAPPAVRGRGQEQYFGPGTRLTVT.